This T cell receptor beta chain was retrieved from a study of T cells in Graves' hyperthyroidism and ophthalmopathy. Study-level results: Most thyroid clonotypes with frequency above 0.001 were detected in blood.

The study excluded patients with uncontrolled infection, other autoimmune disease, pregnancy or lactation. The germline CDR1 and CDR2 sequences are SNHLY and FYNNEI. The germline V and J ends were trimmed by 7 bases and 7 bases, with 11 bases remaining between them. This CDR3 is 13 amino acids long. Regarding this clonotype: What it recognizes is unknown.

Amplification yielded TCR beta CDR3 regions, with RNA transcripts as the source. TCR CDR3 regions were first amplified by RT-PCR with HTBI primers. TCRdb re-analysed the multiplex PCR reads in MiXCR, keeping a single row per CDR3 protein. The table includes 350,000 or so distinct CDR3 sequences, about 17% detected once. What was sequenced was blood. This chain links TRBV2 with TRBJ1-6; no clear D. This TCR came from a woman aged 25 to 39 with Graves' hyperthyroidism that later progressed to Graves' ophthalmopathy. The CDR3 region is CASNKGANSPLHF. The CDR3 nucleotides are TGTGCCAGCAATAAAGGAGCGAATTCACCCCTCCACTTT. Supplemented by reference TRBV2 and TRBJ1-6, the full variable domain reads EPEVTQTPSHQVTQMGQEVILRCVPISNHLYFYWYRQILGQKVEFLVSFYNNEISEKSEIFDDQFSVERPDGSNFTLKIRSTKLEDSAMYFCASNKGANSPLHFGNGTRLTVT.